The 15 T cell receptor beta chains in this list originate from one sample, sequenced in a study of shared clonotypes between healthy human individuals. Only in-frame clones appear in the TCRdb table, and some are missing; sequencing was by immunoSEQ multiplex PCR. The sample has 760,000 or so clones; around 96% are singletons. The naive CD8 fraction comprised CD45RO-negative cells positively selected for CCR7 and excluded terminally differentiated effector memory CD45RA+ cells. The sequenced sample consisted of naive CD8+ T cells sorted from blood. The receptors come from a man aged 30-40 years in good health.

This chain joins TRBV15 and TRBJ2-3; 7 bases align to TRBD1. V dropped 0 bases and J dropped 4; count of bases not matched to a gene: 1. The CDR3 totals 14 residues. Germline loops: CDR1 LNHNV, CDR2 YYDKDF (reference sequence). CDR3 sequence: CATSRDDRADTQYF. For the CDR3, the DNA is TGTGCCACCAGCAGAGATGACAGGGCAGATACGCAGTATTTT.

This clone was observed a single time. The gene calls are TRBV5-1 and TRBJ2-3; 9 positions agree with TRBD2. From germline, CDR1 is SGHRS and CDR2 YFSETQ. The CDR3 extends over 16 amino acids. V lost 3 bases to trimming and J lost 0 bases; unmatched junction nucleotides: 5. CDR3 amino acids: CASSSRTSESTDTQYF. Here the CDR3 DNA reads TGCGCCAGCAGCTCCAGGACTAGCGAGAGCACAGATACGCAGTATTTT.

V usage is TRBV7-9 and J usage is TRBJ2-7; 14 positions agree with TRBD2. There are 19 residues in the CDR3. J lost 4 bases, V lost 3 bases, and 14 bases had no gene match. Germline V gene lookup returns CDR1 SEHNR and CDR2 FQNEAQ (reference sequence). The CDR3: CASSFHTGTSGRENYEQYF. The CDR3 DNA sequence: TGTGCCAGCAGCTTTCACACCGGGACTAGCGGGAGAGAAAATTACGAGCAGTACTTC.

The chain combines TRBV4-1 with TRBJ2-7; D is ambiguous. This CDR3 has 15 residues. V lost 0 bases and J 6 bases, leaving 15 bases between the germline ends. Looked up from germline, CDR1 is MGHRA and CDR2 is YSYEKL. The CDR3 sequence is CASSQDHVMEIEQYF. Written as DNA, the CDR3 is TGCGCCAGCAGCCAAGATCACGTGATGGAAATCGAGCAGTACTTC.

This clone occurred a few times. The chain is built from TRBV10-1 and TRBJ1-1, with D perhaps matching TRBD1 (6 bases). The CDR3 runs to 14 residues. CDR1 WNHNN and CDR2 SYGVQD come from the germline V gene (reference sequence). V dropped 7 bases and J dropped 4 bases, with 16 bases sitting between them. The CDR3 spells CASIGTGPVTEAFF. The CDR3 bases are TGCGCCAGCATAGGTACAGGGCCTGTCACTGAAGCTTTCTTT.

As for this clone: Other DNA sequences of this sample code for an identical CDR3. The J gene is TRBJ2-1, the V gene TRBV4-3; D call uncertain. V was trimmed by 0 bases and J by 2 bases, leaving 8 bases between them. In germline, CDR1 is LGHNA, CDR2 YSLEER. This CDR3 contains 15 residues. This chain's CDR3 is CASSQDLGAYNEQFF. The CDR3 nucleotides are TGCGCCAGCAGCCAAGATCTTGGGGCCTACAATGAGCAGTTCTTC.

The chain combines TRBV7-9 with TRBJ1-5; D is undetermined. This CDR3 spans 14 amino acids. The V gene's germline CDR1 is SEHNR and CDR2 FQNEAQ (reference sequence). Trimming removed 5 bases at V and 2 bases at J, with 10 bases between. The CDR3 spells CASSTSTGNQPQHF. As DNA, the CDR3 is TGTGCCAGCAGCACATCGACTGGCAATCAGCCCCAGCATTTT.

The gene calls are TRBV2 and TRBJ2-1, with 9 bases fitting TRBD1. Germline CDR1 SNHLY, CDR2 FYNNEI. The CDR3 contains 16 residues. Trimming at V came to 7 bases and at J to 7 bases, leaving 14 bases not matched to a gene. The CDR3 nucleotides read TGTGCCAGCAAGAAGAGCCTGGGGACAGGGTTGAATGAGCAGTTCTTC. Translation gives CASKKSLGTGLNEQFF.

For this clone: Sequence at one end of the junction differs from germline and may be a read error. This chain connects TRBV25-1 to TRBJ2-1; TRBD2 matches at 7 bases. Germline-derived CDR1 and CDR2 are MGHDK and SYGVNS. The CDR3 spans 12 residues. DNA of the CDR3: TGTGCCAGCAGGGCCGACGGCGGGAGCCTACTCTTC. It specifies CASRADGGSLLF. Full variable domain (rest looked up from reference TRBV25-1 and TRBJ2-1): EADIYQTPRYLVIGTGKKITLECSQTMGHDKMYWYQQDPGMELHLIHYSYGVNSTEKGDLSSESTVSRIRTEHFPLTLESARPSHTSQYLCASRADGGSLLFGPGTRLTVL.

Concerning this clone: Other DNA sequences of this sample code for an identical CDR3. This rearrangement joins TRBV7-9 to TRBJ1-5, with a possible D match to TRBD1 (5 bases). Germline CDR1 SEHNR, CDR2 FQNEAQ (reference sequence). The CDR3 sequence is 14 residues long. The V end was cut by 5 bases, the J end by 6 bases, with 14 bases between. This CDR3 is CASSPGQGSQPQHF. The CDR3 coding sequence is TGTGCCAGCAGCCCCGGGCAGGGTAGTCAGCCCCAGCATTTT.

This chain's CDR3 is CASSSSLGTYEQYF. In DNA form, the CDR3 reads TGCGCCAGCAGCAGCTCGCTAGGGACCTACGAGCAGTACTTC. This chain joins TRBV10-2 and TRBJ2-7; no reliable D call. Germline V lookup: CDR1 WSHSY, CDR2 SAAADI. The CDR3 spans 14 residues. Between the trimmed V and J ends, which lost 6 bases and 2 bases, there was a span of 14 bases.

This chain joins TRBV9 and TRBJ2-3; TRBD2 is a possible D gene (6 bases). V was trimmed by 8 bases and J by 7 bases, leaving 20 bases between them. The CDR3 is made up of 14 amino acids. Per the germline V gene, CDR1 is SGDLS and CDR2 is YYNGEE. This chain's CDR3 is CASSLGGVLHTQYF. The CDR3 nucleotides read TGTGCCAGTTCCCTAGGAGGGGTCCTCCATACGCAGTATTTT. Using reference TRBV9 and TRBJ2-3 for the parts outside the CDR3, the full variable domain is DSGVTQTPKHLITATGQRVTLRCSPRSGDLSVYWYQQSLDQGLQFLIQYYNGEERAKGNILERFSAQQFPDLHSELNLSSLELGDSALYFCASSLGGVLHTQYFGPGTRLTVL.

Notes on this clone: This same CDR3 is encoded by further DNA sequences in the sample. The rearrangement uses TRBV18 and TRBJ2-1, with D uncertain. The CDR3 extends over 15 amino acids. The germline V and J ends were trimmed by 3 bases and 4 bases, with 13 bases remaining between them. Germline V gene sequence: CDR1 KGHSH, CDR2 LQKENI. CDR3 in DNA: TGTGCCAGCTCACCTGGGTTGGCACCTTACAATGAGCAGTTCTTC. Translating gives CASSPGLAPYNEQFF.

The chain couples TRBV7-9 to TRBJ2-1; TRBD2 might be the D (6 bases). Germline CDR1 reads SEHNR; CDR2 reads FQNEAQ (reference sequence). The CDR3 runs to 14 residues. The V and J ends lost 5 bases and 7 bases respectively, with 15 bases between them. The CDR3 nucleotides read TGTGCCAGCAGCACGGACCCCCGGGGGAATGAGCAGTTCTTC. It yields the protein CASSTDPRGNEQFF.

The gene calls are TRBV15 and TRBJ2-2, with 8 bases matching TRBD1. The CDR3 is 13 amino acids. Trimming removed 4 bases from V and 6 bases from J; junction bases left unmatched: 1. The germline V gene has CDR1 LNHNV and CDR2 YYDKDF (reference sequence). The CDR3 nucleotides read TGTGCCACCAGCAAGGACAGGGCCGGGGAGCTGTTTTTT. Its translation: CATSKDRAGELFF.